The 21 T cell receptor beta chains given below trace back to one sample, sequenced in a study of CD8 T cells in ankylosing spondylitis. In TCRdb, the 5' RACE reads were re-called with MiXCR into one record per CDR3 protein. This sample carries around 300,000 distinct CDR3 sequences, approximately 15% of them seen once, and the ten largest clones take 0.95% to 1.4%. Sequencing was performed on blood, either unsorted or a sorted T cell fraction (not recorded which). Every receptor here comes from a male donor with ankylosing spondylitis or in good health (not recorded which).

The genes are TRBV5-1 and TRBJ2-2; 7 bases agree with TRBD1. Germline V gives CDR1 SGHRS, CDR2 YFSETQ. The CDR3 runs 14 residues. V trimming: 0 bases; J trimming: 5 bases; junction bases outside the gene matches: 1. The CDR3: CASSLEQGTGELFF. The CDR3 nucleotides are TGCGCCAGCAGCTTGGAACAGGGGACCGGGGAGCTGTTTTTT.

This clonotype was counted between two and nine times. The rearrangement links TRBV30 to TRBJ1-5; maybe TRBD1 (6 bases). The CDR3 sequence is 15 residues long. Deletions cut 7 bases from V and 2 bases from J, with 18 bases between. Germline CDR1 GTSNPN, CDR2 SVGIG (reference sequence). The DNA for the CDR3 is TGTGCCTACCGGGGGGCAGGACGGGGCAATCAGCCCCAGCATTTT. It codes for CAYRGAGRGNQPQHF.

This clonotype was detected a few times. The rearrangement joins TRBV29-1 to TRBJ1-2, with D possibly TRBD1 on 5 matching bases. The V gene lost 6 bases and the J gene lost 4 bases, with 9 bases spanning the gap. The CDR3 length is 11 residues. Germline loops: CDR1 SQVTM, CDR2 ANQGSEA. The CDR3 nucleotides are TGCAGCGTCGGACAACCCTATGGCTACACCTTC. This codes for CSVGQPYGYTF.

The chain uses TRBV6-5 and TRBJ2-1; no firm D call. There are 14 residues in the CDR3. Trimming removed 4 bases at V and 5 bases at J, with 12 bases between. The germline V gene encodes CDR1 MNHEY and CDR2 SVGAGI. The CDR3 is CASSSTAGNNEQFF. CDR3 DNA: TGTGCCAGCAGTTCCACCGCAGGTAACAATGAGCAGTTCTTC.

This clonotype was observed a few times. The chain carries TRBV5-1 and TRBJ2-1, with TRBD2 as a possible D gene (6 bases). The CDR3 runs to 16 residues. V dropped 4 bases and J dropped 7 bases, with 21 bases sitting between them. CDR1 is SGHRS and CDR2 is YFSETQ in the germline V gene. CDR3 DNA: TGCGCCAGCAGCCCGATGGCGGGGTCGGGCGAGAATGAGCAGTTCTTC. It encodes CASSPMAGSGENEQFF. Combining the CDR3 with reference TRBV5-1 and TRBJ2-1 gives the whole variable domain KAGVTQTPRYLIKTRGQQVTLSCSPISGHRSVSWYQQTPGQGLQFLFEYFSETQRNKGNFPGRFSGRQFSNSRSEMNVSTLELGDSALYLCASSPMAGSGENEQFFGPGTRLTVL.

This CDR3 reads CASRYSQGNNQPQHF. As DNA, the CDR3 is TGTGCCAGCAGATATTCTCAGGGGAACAATCAGCCCCAGCATTTT. The V and J genes are TRBV28 and TRBJ1-5; tentative D call: TRBD1 (6 bases). The V end lost 6 bases, the J end lost 3 bases, and 15 bases lay between the germline ends. Germline V gene sequence: CDR1 MDHEN, CDR2 SYDVKM. The CDR3 loop spans 15 amino acids.

This clonotype occurred many times. The V gene is TRBV6-1, the J gene TRBJ1-2; D might be TRBD1 (5 bases). The ends were cut back, 10 bases at V and 3 bases at J, with 12 bases in the middle. The CDR3 runs to 12 residues. Germline V gene sequence: CDR1 MNHNS, CDR2 SASEGT. As DNA, the CDR3 is TGTGCCATACCCGGGACTTACTATGGCTACACCTTC. Residues: CAIPGTYYGYTF.

This clonotype was found many times. J is TRBJ2-1 and V is TRBV16; 9 bases are shared with TRBD1. The V gene end was trimmed by 1 base and the J gene end by 7 bases; junction bases not matched to a gene: 8. This CDR3 spans 16 amino acids. Germline CDR1 is KGHSY and CDR2 is FQNENV. The CDR3 loop reads CASSQFSRQGGNEQFF. As DNA, the CDR3 is TGTGCCAGCAGCCAATTTTCGCGACAGGGGGGGAATGAGCAGTTCTTC.

This clonotype has a handful of counts. J is TRBJ2-2 and V is TRBV19; weak D call: TRBD2 (5 bases). CDR3 length equals 16 residues. Germline CDR1 LNHDA, CDR2 SQIVND (reference sequence). Trimming took off 4 bases at V and 2 bases at J, with 14 bases between the two ends. Here the CDR3 reads CASSNRERINTGELFF. The CDR3, as DNA: TGTGCCAGTAGTAACCGGGAAAGGATAAACACCGGGGAGCTGTTTTTT.

V gene TRBV20-1 combines with J gene TRBJ2-4, with D possibly being TRBD1 or TRBD2 (7 bases each). Germline values: CDR1 DFQATT, CDR2 SNEGSKA (reference sequence). V lost 1 base and J lost 6, with 16 bases in between. There are 15 residues in the CDR3. CDR3 bases: TGCAGTGCTAGAGTCAGGGGGGGCGAGGGAAACATTCAGTACTTC. It is translated as CSARVRGGEGNIQYF.

The table lists this clonotype with a few counts. This sequence joins TRBV19 and TRBJ2-2; 9 nucleotides agree with TRBD2. The V segment lost 11 bases and the J segment 7 bases; nucleotides outside the gene matches: 14. The CDR3 is 15 residues long. Germline assignment: CDR1 LNHDA and CDR2 SQIVND (reference sequence). This chain's CDR3 is CAGEKAGGLDGELFF. CDR3 in DNA: TGTGCCGGAGAAAAGGCGGGGGGGCTTGACGGGGAGCTGTTTTTT.

The chain combines TRBV15 with TRBJ1-2; no clear D gene. CDR1 is LNHNV, CDR2 YYDKDF, per germline (reference sequence). This CDR3 is 16 amino acids long. Between the trimmed V and J ends, which lost 0 bases and 6 bases, there was a span of 17 bases. Here the CDR3 reads CATSRDGVRVVNGYTF. CDR3 coding DNA: TGTGCCACCAGCAGAGATGGGGTTCGGGTCGTGAATGGCTACACCTTC. Full variable domain (remainder filled in from reference TRBV15 and TRBJ1-2): DAMVIQNPRYQVTQFGKPVTLSCSQTLNHNVMYWYQQKSSQAPKLLFHYYDKDFNNEADTPDNFQSRRPNTSFCFLDIRSPGLGDTAMYLCATSRDGVRVVNGYTFGSGTRLTVV.

This clonotype was seen more than once but under ten times. V is TRBV7-2 and J is TRBJ2-1; 10 nucleotides agree with TRBD1. This CDR3 is 15 amino acids long. CDR1 is SGHTA, CDR2 FQGNSA, per germline. The ends lost 4 bases at V and 4 bases at J; junction bases unmatched: 4. CDR3 sequence (DNA): TGTGCCAGCAGCTCAGACAGGGGGCTATACAATGAGCAGTTCTTC. It is translated as CASSSDRGLYNEQFF.

The chain carries TRBV20-1 and TRBJ2-5, with D perhaps matching TRBD1 or TRBD2 (5 bases each). V was trimmed by 7 bases and J by 4 bases, leaving 22 bases between them. CDR3 length: 15 amino acids. Per germline, CDR1 DFQATT and CDR2 SNEGSKA (reference sequence). CDR3 in DNA: TGCAGTGTCCCCTCCGGGACCCGGTCCCCAGAGACCCAGTACTTC. Its protein product is CSVPSGTRSPETQYF.

This clonotype was observed a handful of times. This chain uses TRBV3-1 with TRBJ2-3; D may be TRBD1 (6 bases). Trimming cost V 0 bases and J 5 bases, with 15 bases left between them. CDR3 size: 16 residues. The germline V gene encodes CDR1 LGHDT and CDR2 YNNKEL (reference sequence). The CDR3 spells CASSQDTGYSGDTQYF. CDR3 DNA sequence: TGTGCCAGCAGCCAAGACACAGGGTATAGTGGAGATACGCAGTATTTT.

The V gene is TRBV7-2, the J gene TRBJ1-5, with a possible D match to TRBD1 (5 bases). V was shortened by 5 bases and J by 1 base, with 12 bases between the two germline ends. CDR1 and CDR2 from the germline V gene are SGHTA and FQGNSA. This CDR3 spans 15 amino acids. This CDR3 reads CASSPPGMSNQPQHF. Written as DNA, the CDR3 is TGTGCCAGCAGCCCCCCAGGGATGAGCAATCAGCCCCAGCATTTT.

This clonotype occurred a few times. The chain is built from TRBV10-3 and TRBJ1-2, with D possibly TRBD1 on 5 matching bases. CDR3 length equals 13 residues. Per the germline V gene, CDR1 is ENHRY and CDR2 is SYGVKD. V gave up 4 bases and J gave up 7 bases, with 13 bases separating them. The CDR3 nucleotides read TGTGCCATCAGTGGCGAGGGGTTTGTTGGCTACACCTTC. Translating gives CAISGEGFVGYTF.

This clonotype appeared a few times. The rearrangement joins TRBV12-3 or TRBV12-4 to TRBJ2-7, with D perhaps matching TRBD2 (5 bases). The CDR3 sequence is 14 residues long. The V gene lost 6 bases and the J gene lost 0 bases, with 12 bases spanning the gap. Here the CDR3 DNA reads TGTGCCAGCAGGGCGGGCGTTAGCTCCTACGAGCAGTACTTC. The encoded protein is CASRAGVSSYEQYF.

This clonotype was seen more than once but under ten times. CDR3 nucleotide sequence: TGTGCCATCAGTGAGTCCCGTGGGCAGGGGAAGGAGACCCAGTACTTC. It yields the protein CAISESRGQGKETQYF. This chain links TRBV10-3 with TRBJ2-5; the D gene is possibly TRBD1 (6 bases). V was cut by 0 bases and J by 5 bases, with 16 bases left in between. The germline gives CDR1 ENHRY, CDR2 SYGVKD. The CDR3 spans 16 residues.

This clonotype was counted only a few times. This chain connects TRBV6-1 to TRBJ2-2, with D uncertain. CDR3 length: 15 residues. Germline lookup yields CDR1 MNHNS and CDR2 SASEGT. With 6 bases removed from V and 0 bases from J, the gap between germline ends came to 11 bases. CDR3 amino acids: CASSKTHPNTGELFF. The DNA of the CDR3 is TGTGCCAGCAGCAAGACACACCCGAACACCGGGGAGCTGTTTTTT.

A few counts support this clonotype. This rearrangement joins TRBV29-1 to TRBJ2-7; tentatively, D is TRBD1 (6 bases). This CDR3 has 13 amino acids. Germline CDR1 reads SQVTM; CDR2 reads ANQGSEA. V was clipped by 5 bases and J by 6 bases, with 17 bases between them. In DNA, the CDR3 is TGCAGCGTTCATGACAGGCAGAAGGGCGAGCAGTACTTC. It specifies CSVHDRQKGEQYF.